The rows below give T cell receptor beta chains drawn from one sample of a study of T cells in Graves' hyperthyroidism and ophthalmopathy. TCRdb reanalysed the multiplex PCR reads using MiXCR and keeps one entry per CDR3 protein. The repertoire has approximately 690,000 distinct CDR3 sequences, around 15% of them found once; the top ten carry 12%. Sequencing was performed on blood. The origin of the receptors is a woman aged 45-59 years with Graves' ophthalmopathy. The CDR3 runs from the conserved cysteine through the conserved F or W.

V gene	J gene	CDR3 protein
TRBV20-1	TRBJ1-4	CSANSGEDGEKLFF
TRBV19	TRBJ1-6	CASSIKGRNSPLHF
TRBV18	TRBJ1-1	CASSPASSTEAFF
TRBV28	TRBJ2-2	CASRSLAGVGELFF
TRBV15	TRBJ2-7	CATAPRVSSYEQYF
TRBV20-1	TRBJ1-1	CSASGRDFGHTEAFF
TRBV6-2/TRBV6-3	TRBJ2-1	CASSYWDSYNEQFF
TRBV28	TRBJ2-2	CASSRQGGVGELFF
TRBV5-1	TRBJ2-2	CASSLALGTSERELFF
TRBV5-1	TRBJ2-5	CASSPGDRAMETQYF
TRBV5-6	TRBJ2-5	CASSPVGGSVETQYF
TRBV27	TRBJ1-2	CASSLMTGGVQNYGYTF
TRBV2	TRBJ1-5	CASSEWVSQPQHF
TRBV11-1	TRBJ2-2	CASSLGSGKNTGELFF
TRBV11-1	TRBJ2-1	CASSLVRLREQFF
TRBV24-1	TRBJ2-1	CATSDRTSGRLSYNEQFF
TRBV7-2	TRBJ2-5	CASSLDSGRRETQYF
TRBV5-1	TRBJ1-5	CASSLGPRGNQPQHF
TRBV28	TRBJ1-4	CASSSSSREKLFF
TRBV11-2	TRBJ2-7	CASSFLAGTNNFNEQYF
TRBV6-1	TRBJ2-1	CASRPPSGGSYNEQFF
TRBV27	TRBJ2-5	CASSLTARGDLETQYF
TRBV10-3	TRBJ2-1	CAISGGLAGSGEQFF
TRBV11-3	TRBJ1-2	CASSHRDRINYGYTF
TRBV27	TRBJ2-7	CASAAGGDRDEQYF
TRBV7-9	TRBJ2-5	CASSYRGEGAKTQYF
TRBV28	TRBJ1-1	CASSLSEKDTEAFF
TRBV7-2	TRBJ2-3	CASSPLESLSTDTQYF
TRBV24-1	TRBJ1-4	CATSDLLDAEKLFF
TRBV9	TRBJ2-3	CASNRGTTDTQYF
TRBV9	TRBJ2-6	CASSTWGQSGANVLTF
TRBV20-1	TRBJ1-3	CSARPAGYPGNTIYF
TRBV4-3	TRBJ2-3	CASSQVSGRRGDTQYF
TRBV28	TRBJ2-2	CASSHRAGMGGELFF
TRBV9	TRBJ1-1	CASSVAADTEAFF
TRBV29-1	TRBJ2-7	CSVRSGGGIGEQYF
TRBV29-1	TRBJ2-5	CSVLEKTQYF
TRBV12-3/TRBV12-4	TRBJ2-5	CASSRGTGGRETQYF
TRBV6-1	TRBJ2-7	CASSPSMGPRLVEQYF
TRBV5-1	TRBJ1-1	CASSLDGRPNTEAFF
TRBV20-1	TRBJ2-1	CSASPPITPGGNEQFF
TRBV7-8	TRBJ2-1	CASSDRGGASYNEQFF
TRBV28	TRBJ1-6	CASSVGPKNNSPLHF
TRBV20-1	TRBJ2-2	CSASGTVGELFF
TRBV20-1	TRBJ2-7	CSASYGLARRSYEQYF